This TCR beta chain was recorded in a study of blood T cell repertoires in COVID-19. This CDR3 is 19 amino acids long. Germline lookup yields CDR1 LNHDA and CDR2 SQIVND (reference sequence). V lost 7 bases to trimming and J lost 4 bases; unmatched junction nucleotides: 18. The repertoire was sequenced with immunoSEQ multiplex PCR; TCRdb's copy has only in-frame clones and lacks some. The repertoire has some 230,000 clones, around 84% of them found once; the top ten carry roughly 4.6%. The source material was peripheral blood. This chain links TRBV19 with TRBJ2-6; 8 bases match TRBD1. The clonotype originates from a woman aged 60-70 years who had recovered from COVID-19. The CDR3: CASTQEYGTGVWGANVLTF. As DNA, the CDR3 is TGTGCCAGTACCCAAGAGTATGGGACAGGCGTCTGGGGGGCCAACGTCCTGACTTTC.